This entry features one T cell receptor beta chain sequence. TCRdb called the 5' RACE reads again in MiXCR, with one record for every CDR3 protein. The table lists approximately 190,000 distinct CDR3 sequences, about 16% of them singletons. The CDR3 loop spans 17 amino acids. Germline V lookup: CDR1 LGHDT, CDR2 YNNKEL (reference sequence). With 5 bases clipped from V and 2 bases from J, the junction kept 10 bases outside the gene matches. The data were obtained in a study of identical twins. The sample was also reused in another study, on T cells expressing NK-cell markers. That work contributes: Sequencing of TCR beta repertoires drew on sorted CD3+CD56+NKG2C+, CD3+CD56+NKG2C- and CD3+CD56-NKG2C+ T cells.

The material sequenced was CD8+ T cells sorted from blood. This chain connects TRBV3-1 to TRBJ2-3; 10 bases line up with TRBD1. The source is a woman under 30 in good health. The CDR3, as DNA: TGTGCCAGCAGCACCTTACCCGGGACAGGGGACACAGATACGCAGTATTTT. As protein: CASSTLPGTGDTDTQYF.